This TCR beta chain was profiled in a study of molecular identifiers for immune sequencing clone quantification. This CDR3 has 14 residues. With 5 bases removed from V and 4 bases from J, the gap between germline ends came to 12 bases. Germline CDR1 LNHDA, CDR2 SQIVND (reference sequence). TCRdb recomputed calls from the PCR reads with MiXCR, one row per CDR3 protein. The sample yields hundreds of thousands of distinct CDR3 sequences, roughly 21% seen once. In this sample, this clonotype turned up a few times. Sorting selected naive CD8 T cells with a CD8+CD4-CCR7+CD45RA+ phenotype. This chain joins TRBV19 and TRBJ1-5; the D gene is possibly TRBD1 (5 bases). This clonotype originated in a human donor in good health. Some libraries in this study had Jurkat cell RNA spiked in. The sequencing input was naive CD8+ T cells from blood, with Jurkat cell RNA spiked in. Subset defined: FACS-sorted CD8+CD4-CCR7+CD45RA+ naive T cells. CDR3 coding DNA: TGTGCCAGTAGTGGCCGGGACGGAAATCAGCCCCAGCATTTT. It is translated as CASSGRDGNQPQHF.